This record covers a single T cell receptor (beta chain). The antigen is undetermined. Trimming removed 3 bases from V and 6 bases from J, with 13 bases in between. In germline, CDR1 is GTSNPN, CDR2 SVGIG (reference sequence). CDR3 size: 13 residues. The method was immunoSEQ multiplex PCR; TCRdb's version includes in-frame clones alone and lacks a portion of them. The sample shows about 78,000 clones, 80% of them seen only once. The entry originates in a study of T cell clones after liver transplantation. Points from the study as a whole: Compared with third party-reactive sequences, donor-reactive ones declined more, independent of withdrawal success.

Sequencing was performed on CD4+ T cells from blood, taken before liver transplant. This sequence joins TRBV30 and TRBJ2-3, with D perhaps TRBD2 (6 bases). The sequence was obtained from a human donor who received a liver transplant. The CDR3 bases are TGTGCCTGGAGAGTACATGGGGGGGATACGCAGTATTTT. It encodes CAWRVHGGDTQYF. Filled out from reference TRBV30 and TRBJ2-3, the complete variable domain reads SQTIHQWPATLVQPVGSPLSLECTVEGTSNPNLYWYRQAAGRGLQLLFYSVGIGQISSEVPQNLSASRPQDRQFILSSKKLLLSDSGFYLCAWRVHGGDTQYFGPGTRLTVL.